The 6 T cell receptor beta chains reported below all come from one sample, sequenced in a study of vaccination and CD4 T cells after COVID-19. Treatment of the sample: roughly nine-day PBMC culture with coronavirus spike peptide pools or control peptides (ViraFEST assay). The Oncomine TCR Beta short-read assay was applied to DNA of cultured CD4+ T cells. TCRdb called the PCR reads again in MiXCR, with one record for every CDR3 protein. The table has approximately 12,000 distinct CDR3 sequences, approximately 58% seen once. These receptors have no known antigen. The specimen was CD4+ T cells from blood, cultured in vitro, collected before SARS-CoV-2 vaccination. The receptor set was obtained from a human donor who had recovered from COVID-19.

V is TRBV30 and J is TRBJ1-5; tentative D call: TRBD1 (5 bases). Germline V gene lookup returns CDR1 GTSNPN and CDR2 SVGIG (reference sequence). The CDR3 has 14 residues. The V end lost 5 bases, the J end lost 4 bases, and 15 bases lay between the germline ends. CDR3 loop: CAWGGVGLNQPQHF. CDR3 nucleotide sequence: TGTGCCTGGGGGGGGGTGGGCCTTAATCAGCCCCAGCATTTT.

A word on this clonotype: One end of the junction varies from germline; a read error may be responsible. The V call is TRBV6-1, the J call TRBJ2-6; a weak D match, TRBD1 (6 bases). Germline V gene lookup returns CDR1 MNHNS and CDR2 SASEGT. The CDR3 is made up of 17 amino acids. CDR3 nucleotide sequence: TGTACCAGCAGTGGCGGCAGTAGGGGGACTGGGGCCAACGTCCTGACTTTC. As protein: CTSSGGSRGTGANVLTF.

V gene TRBV7-2 combines with J gene TRBJ1-5; D unclear. Trimming pared 7 bases from V and 6 bases from J, leaving 19 bases between. Germline V gene data show CDR1 as SGHTA and CDR2 as FQGNSA. The CDR3 has 15 amino acids. The CDR3 DNA reads as TGTGCCAGCACACGTGGGTTATACGACGGTCAGCCCCAGCATTTT. Amino acids: CASTRGLYDGQPQHF.

This chain connects TRBV29-1 to TRBJ1-5; tentative D call: TRBD1 (6 bases). Germline V gives CDR1 SQVTM, CDR2 ANQGSEA. This CDR3 is 14 amino acids long. The ends were cut back, 4 bases at V and 4 bases at J, with 14 bases in the middle. The CDR3: CSVAPGGVNQPQHF. CDR3 DNA sequence: TGCAGCGTTGCCCCGGGGGGCGTTAATCAGCCCCAGCATTTT.

The V call is TRBV6-1, the J call TRBJ2-3, with TRBD2 identical over 9 bases. The V segment lost 6 bases and the J segment 6 bases; nucleotides outside the gene matches: 10. The CDR3 extends over 15 amino acids. Germline lookup yields CDR1 MNHNS and CDR2 SASEGT. CDR3 nucleotide sequence: TGTGCCAGCAGGCGGGAGCGGGAGGCCAGGGATACGCAGTATTTT. Protein sequence: CASRREREARDTQYF.

V usage is TRBV15 and J usage is TRBJ1-2, with D unresolved. V was shortened by 0 bases and J by 6 bases, with 5 bases between the two germline ends. Germline loops: CDR1 LNHNV, CDR2 YYDKDF (reference sequence). The CDR3 sequence is 12 residues long. The CDR3 region has the DNA TGTGCCACCAGCAGAGATCGAAATGGCTACACCTTC. It translates to CATSRDRNGYTF.